One T cell receptor beta chain is described in this entry. The data are from a study of technical replicates of blood from several donors. Losses at the gene ends were 5 bases for V and 6 bases for J; bases not matched to a gene: 2. The CDR3 extends over 13 amino acids. In germline, CDR1 is SGHNT, CDR2 YYREEE (reference sequence). The method was immunoSEQ multiplex PCR; TCRdb's version includes in-frame clones alone and lacks a portion of them. The sample has about 54,000 clones, approximately 94% seen once. The sequence came from a human donor in good health. Sequencing was performed on T cells isolated from PBMCs. The chain has TRBV5-4 and TRBJ2-3; 11 nucleotides match TRBD2. CDR3 nucleotide sequence: TGTGCCAGCAGACTAGCGGGAGACGATACGCAGTATTTT. It translates to CASRLAGDDTQYF. The variable domain in full, with the rest retrieved from reference TRBV5-4 and TRBJ2-3, is ETGVTQSPTHLIKTRGQQVTLRCSSQSGHNTVSWYQQALGQGPQFIFQYYREEENGRGNFPPRFSGLQFPNYSSELNVNALELDDSALYLCASRLAGDDTQYFGPGTRLTVL.